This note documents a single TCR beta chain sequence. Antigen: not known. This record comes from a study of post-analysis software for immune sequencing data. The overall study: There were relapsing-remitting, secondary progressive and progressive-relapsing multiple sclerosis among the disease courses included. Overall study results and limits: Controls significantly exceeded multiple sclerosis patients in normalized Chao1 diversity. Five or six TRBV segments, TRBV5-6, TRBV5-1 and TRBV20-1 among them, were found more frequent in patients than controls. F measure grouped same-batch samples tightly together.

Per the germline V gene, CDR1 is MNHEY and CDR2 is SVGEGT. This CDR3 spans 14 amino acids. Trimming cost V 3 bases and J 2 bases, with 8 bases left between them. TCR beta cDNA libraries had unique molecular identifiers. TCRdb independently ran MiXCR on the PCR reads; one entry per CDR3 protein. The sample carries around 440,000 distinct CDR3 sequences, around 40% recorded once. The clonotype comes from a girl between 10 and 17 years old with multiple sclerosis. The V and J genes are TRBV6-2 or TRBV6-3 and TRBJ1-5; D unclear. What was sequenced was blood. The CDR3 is CASSYTLGNQPQHF. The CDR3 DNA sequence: TGTGCCAGCAGTTATACCCTTGGCAATCAGCCCCAGCATTTT.